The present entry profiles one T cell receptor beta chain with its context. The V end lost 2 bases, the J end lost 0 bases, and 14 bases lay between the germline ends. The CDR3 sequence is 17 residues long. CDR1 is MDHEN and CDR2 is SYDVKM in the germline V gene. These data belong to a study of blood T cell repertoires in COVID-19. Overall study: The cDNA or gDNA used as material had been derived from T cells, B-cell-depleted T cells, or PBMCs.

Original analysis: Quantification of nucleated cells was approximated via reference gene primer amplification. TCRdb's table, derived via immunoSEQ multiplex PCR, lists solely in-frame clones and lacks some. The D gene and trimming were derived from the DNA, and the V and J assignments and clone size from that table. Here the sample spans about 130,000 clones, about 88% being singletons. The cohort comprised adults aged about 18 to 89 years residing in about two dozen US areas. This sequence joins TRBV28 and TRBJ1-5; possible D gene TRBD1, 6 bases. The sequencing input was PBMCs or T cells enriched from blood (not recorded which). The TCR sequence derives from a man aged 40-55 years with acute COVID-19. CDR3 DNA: TGTGCCAGCAGTTTAGACGGACAGTCCTATAGCAATCAGCCCCAGCATTTT. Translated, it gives CASSLDGQSYSNQPQHF.